Below, 4 T cell receptor beta chains from the same sample are listed, as sequenced in a study of T cells in Graves' hyperthyroidism and ophthalmopathy. RNA transcripts were the template for amplifying TCR beta CDR3 regions. The HTBI primer set drove a first-round RT-PCR of the TCR CDR3. TCRdb re-called the multiplex PCR reads with MiXCR, one entry per CDR3 protein. The top ten clones hold about 21% of a sample with hundreds of thousands of distinct CDR3 sequences, roughly 15% of them seen once. The sequenced sample consisted of blood. These receptors all stem from a woman aged 55-69 years with Graves' ophthalmopathy.

This chain links TRBV6-1 with TRBJ2-3; the D gene could be TRBD1 or TRBD2 (7 bases each). Trimming stripped 6 bases from V and 4 bases from J, with 14 bases between. The germline gives CDR1 MNHNS, CDR2 SASEGT. The CDR3 runs 14 residues. Written as DNA, the CDR3 is TGTGCCAGCAGACAGGGGAGGGTGGCAGATACGCAGTATTTT. As protein: CASRQGRVADTQYF.

This sequence joins TRBV5-1 and TRBJ2-3; D may be TRBD2 (6 bases). CDR3 length: 15 residues. Germline loops: CDR1 SGHRS, CDR2 YFSETQ. Trimming cost V 3 bases and J 2 bases, with 13 bases left between them. The CDR3 bases are TGCGCCAGCAGCTATCGGGACTCCTACACAGATACGCAGTATTTT. Translation: CASSYRDSYTDTQYF.

The CDR3 nucleotides are TGTGCCAGCAGCGTAGGTGGTGGGGGGAACACAGATACGCAGTATTTT. It yields the protein CASSVGGGGNTDTQYF. The genes are TRBV9 and TRBJ2-3, with a weak D call TRBD2 (6 bases). This CDR3 is 16 amino acids long. Deletions cut 0 bases from V and 2 bases from J, with 13 bases between. The V gene's germline CDR1 is SGDLS and CDR2 YYNGEE.

This rearrangement joins TRBV5-1 to TRBJ2-6, with D perhaps matching TRBD2 (5 bases). Trimming took 3 bases from V and 0 from J, leaving 19 bases between them. The germline CDR1 and CDR2 sequences are SGHRS and YFSETQ. The CDR3 is 19 residues long. CDR3 amino acids: CASSSRSPDSASGANVLTF. The CDR3 DNA reads TGCGCCAGCAGCTCCCGTTCCCCGGACTCAGCCTCTGGGGCCAACGTCCTGACTTTC.